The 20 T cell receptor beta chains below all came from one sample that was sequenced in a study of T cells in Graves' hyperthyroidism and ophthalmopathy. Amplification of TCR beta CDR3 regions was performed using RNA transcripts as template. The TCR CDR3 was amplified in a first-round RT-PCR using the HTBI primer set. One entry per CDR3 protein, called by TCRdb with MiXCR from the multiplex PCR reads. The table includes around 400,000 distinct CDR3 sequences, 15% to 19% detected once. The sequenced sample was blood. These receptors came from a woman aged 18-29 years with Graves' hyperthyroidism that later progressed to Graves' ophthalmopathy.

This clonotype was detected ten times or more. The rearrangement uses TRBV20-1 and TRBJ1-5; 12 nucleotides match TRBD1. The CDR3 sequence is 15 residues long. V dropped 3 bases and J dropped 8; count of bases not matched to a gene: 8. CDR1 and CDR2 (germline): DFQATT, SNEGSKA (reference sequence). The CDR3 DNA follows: TGCAGTGCTAGGAGTGGGGACAGGGGGCGTGAGCCCCAGCATTTT. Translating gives CSARSGDRGREPQHF.

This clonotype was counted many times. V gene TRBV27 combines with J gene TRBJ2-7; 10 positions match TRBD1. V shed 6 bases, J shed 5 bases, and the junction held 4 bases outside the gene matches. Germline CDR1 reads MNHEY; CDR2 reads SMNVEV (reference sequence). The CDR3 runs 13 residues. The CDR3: CASSPGTGDEQYF. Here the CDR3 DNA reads TGTGCCAGCAGCCCTGGGACAGGGGACGAGCAGTACTTC.

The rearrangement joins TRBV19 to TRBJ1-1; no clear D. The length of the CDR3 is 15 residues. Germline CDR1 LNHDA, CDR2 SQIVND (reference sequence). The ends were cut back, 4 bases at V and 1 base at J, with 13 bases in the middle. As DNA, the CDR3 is TGTGCCAGTAGTACGCGGGCTCTTCAGAACACTGAAGCTTTCTTT. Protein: CASSTRALQNTEAFF.

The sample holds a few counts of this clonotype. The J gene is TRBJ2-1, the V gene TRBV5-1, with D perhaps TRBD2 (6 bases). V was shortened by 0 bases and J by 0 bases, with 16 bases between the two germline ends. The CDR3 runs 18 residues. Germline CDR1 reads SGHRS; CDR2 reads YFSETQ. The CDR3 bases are TGCGCCAGCAGCTTGGTGGCTAGCGTATTAAGCTCCTACAATGAGCAGTTCTTC. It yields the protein CASSLVASVLSSYNEQFF.

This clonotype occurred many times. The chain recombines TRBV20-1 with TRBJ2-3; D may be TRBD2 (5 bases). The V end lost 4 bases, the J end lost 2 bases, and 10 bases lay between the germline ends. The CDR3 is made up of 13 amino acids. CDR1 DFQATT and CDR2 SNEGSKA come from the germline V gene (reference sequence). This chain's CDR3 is CSAIGSNTDTQYF. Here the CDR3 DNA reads TGCAGTGCTATTGGGAGCAACACAGATACGCAGTATTTT.

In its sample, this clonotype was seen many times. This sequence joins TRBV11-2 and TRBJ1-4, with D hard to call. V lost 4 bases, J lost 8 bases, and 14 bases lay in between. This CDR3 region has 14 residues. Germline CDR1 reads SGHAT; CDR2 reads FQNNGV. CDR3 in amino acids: CASSSSAAWEKLFF. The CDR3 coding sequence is TGTGCCAGCAGCTCGTCGGCGGCTTGGGAAAAACTGTTTTTT.

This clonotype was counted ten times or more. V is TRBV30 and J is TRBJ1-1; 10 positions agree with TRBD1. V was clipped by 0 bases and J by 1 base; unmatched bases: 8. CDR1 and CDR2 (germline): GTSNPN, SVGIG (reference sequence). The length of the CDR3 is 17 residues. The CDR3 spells CAWSVPDRGRTNTEAFF. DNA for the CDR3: TGTGCCTGGAGTGTACCAGACAGGGGGCGAACGAACACTGAAGCTTTCTTT.

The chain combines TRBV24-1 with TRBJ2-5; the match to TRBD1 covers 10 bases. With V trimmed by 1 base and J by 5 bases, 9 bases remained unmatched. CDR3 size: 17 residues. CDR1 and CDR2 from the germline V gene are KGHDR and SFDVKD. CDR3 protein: CATSDFSGTGVLETQYF. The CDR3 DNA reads TGTGCCACCAGTGATTTTTCCGGGACAGGGGTCCTTGAGACCCAGTACTTC.

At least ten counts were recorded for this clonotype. The CDR3 region is CASSVDGGGRMYEQYF. CDR3 in DNA: TGTGCCAGCAGCGTAGATGGCGGGGGCAGAATGTACGAGCAGTACTTC. The V call is TRBV9, the J call TRBJ2-7; weak D call: TRBD2 (7 bases). The germline gives CDR1 SGDLS, CDR2 YYNGEE. V was clipped by 0 bases and J by 4 bases, with 17 bases between them. This CDR3 has 16 amino acids.

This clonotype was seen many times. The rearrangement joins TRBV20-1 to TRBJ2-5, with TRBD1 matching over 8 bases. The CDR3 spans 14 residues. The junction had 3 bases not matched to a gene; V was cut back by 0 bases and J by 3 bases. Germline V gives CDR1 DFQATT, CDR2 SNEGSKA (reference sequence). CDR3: CSARDWTGKETQYF. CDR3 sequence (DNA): TGCAGTGCTAGAGATTGGACAGGGAAAGAGACCCAGTACTTC.

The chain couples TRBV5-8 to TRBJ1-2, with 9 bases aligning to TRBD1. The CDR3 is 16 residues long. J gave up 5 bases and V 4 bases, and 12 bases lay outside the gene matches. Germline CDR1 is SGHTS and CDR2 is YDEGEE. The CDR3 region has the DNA TGTGCCAGCAGCGAATCCGGGACAGGGATTCTGTATGGCTACACCTTC. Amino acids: CASSESGTGILYGYTF.

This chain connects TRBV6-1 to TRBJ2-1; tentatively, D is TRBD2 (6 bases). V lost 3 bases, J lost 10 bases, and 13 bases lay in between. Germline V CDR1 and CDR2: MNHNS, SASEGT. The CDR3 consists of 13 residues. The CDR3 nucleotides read TGTGCCAGCAGTGAGTATTCGGGGAGGGAGCAGTTCTTC. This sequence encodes CASSEYSGREQFF.

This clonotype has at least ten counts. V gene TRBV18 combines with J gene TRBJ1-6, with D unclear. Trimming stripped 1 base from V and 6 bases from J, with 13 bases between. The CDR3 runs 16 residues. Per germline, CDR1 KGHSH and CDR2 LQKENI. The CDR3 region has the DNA TGTGCCAGCTCACCACTCCTACAGACATCTAATTCACCCCTCCACTTT. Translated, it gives CASSPLLQTSNSPLHF.

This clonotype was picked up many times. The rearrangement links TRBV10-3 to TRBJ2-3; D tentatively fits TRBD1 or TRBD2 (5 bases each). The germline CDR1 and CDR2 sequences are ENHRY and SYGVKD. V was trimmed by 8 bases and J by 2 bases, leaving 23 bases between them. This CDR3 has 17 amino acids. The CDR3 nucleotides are TGTGCCATCGGGGCAGCGCCGGGACCAAGATACACAGATACGCAGTATTTT. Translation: CAIGAAPGPRYTDTQYF.

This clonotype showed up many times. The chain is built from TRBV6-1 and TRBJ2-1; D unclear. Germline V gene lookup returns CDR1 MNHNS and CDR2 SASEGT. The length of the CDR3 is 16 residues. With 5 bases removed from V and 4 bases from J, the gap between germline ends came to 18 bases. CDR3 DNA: TGTGCCAGCAGTATAATGAGGTTAAACGGTTACAATGAGCAGTTCTTC. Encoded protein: CASSIMRLNGYNEQFF.

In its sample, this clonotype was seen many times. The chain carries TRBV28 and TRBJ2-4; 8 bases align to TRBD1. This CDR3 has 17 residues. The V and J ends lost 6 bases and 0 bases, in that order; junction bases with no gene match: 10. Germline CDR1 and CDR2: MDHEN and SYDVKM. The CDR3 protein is CASSLPGTGVAKNIQYF. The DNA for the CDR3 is TGTGCCAGCAGCTTACCCGGGACAGGCGTAGCCAAAAACATTCAGTACTTC.

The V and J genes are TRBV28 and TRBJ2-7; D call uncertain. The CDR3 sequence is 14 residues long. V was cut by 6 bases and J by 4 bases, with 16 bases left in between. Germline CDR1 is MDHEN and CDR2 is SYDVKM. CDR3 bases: TGTGCCAGCAGCCCTCCCGCGATTGAGTACGAGCAGTACTTC. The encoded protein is CASSPPAIEYEQYF.

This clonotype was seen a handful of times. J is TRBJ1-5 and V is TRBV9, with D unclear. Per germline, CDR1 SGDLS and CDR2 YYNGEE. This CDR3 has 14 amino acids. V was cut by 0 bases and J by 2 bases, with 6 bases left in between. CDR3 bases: TGTGCCAGCAGCGTAGGTGTCGGCAATCAGCCCCAGCATTTT. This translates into CASSVGVGNQPQHF.

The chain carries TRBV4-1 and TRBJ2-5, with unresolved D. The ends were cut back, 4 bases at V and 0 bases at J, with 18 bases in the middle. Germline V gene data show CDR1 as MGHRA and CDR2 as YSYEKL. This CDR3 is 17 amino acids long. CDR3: CASSLSPGDHNQETQYF. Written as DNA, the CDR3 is TGCGCCAGCAGCCTAAGTCCAGGAGACCATAACCAAGAGACCCAGTACTTC.

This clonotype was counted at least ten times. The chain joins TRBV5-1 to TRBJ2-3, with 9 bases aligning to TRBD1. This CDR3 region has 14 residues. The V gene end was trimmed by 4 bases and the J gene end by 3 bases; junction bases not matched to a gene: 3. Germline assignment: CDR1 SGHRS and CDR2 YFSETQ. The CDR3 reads CASSTGQGTDTQYF. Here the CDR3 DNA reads TGCGCCAGCAGCACGGGACAGGGAACAGATACGCAGTATTTT.